A selection of T cell receptor beta chains follows, all from one sample in a study of cytomegalovirus exposure and HLA in healthy donors. Data came from immunoSEQ multiplex PCR; TCRdb stores just in-frame clones and leaves some out. This repertoire shows some 170,000 clones, roughly 80% found once; its top ten account for around 6.7%. Sequencing input: PBMCs. All receptors derive from a woman aged 25 to 45 in good health and CMV-seropositive. Each CDR3 is given without its conserved first and last residue. Each record gives: CDR3 protein, V gene, J gene.

ASSFEGANTEAF,TRBV7-9,TRBJ1-1
ASSQESPGLHSGGYT,TRBV4-3,TRBJ1-2
ASSYYRGLMRTEAF,TRBV6-5,TRBJ1-1
ASIGGLNEKLF,TRBV2,TRBJ1-4
ASSSSLGDFFATNEKLF,TRBV11-2,TRBJ1-4
ASSLATGYPTDTQY,TRBV7-6,TRBJ2-3
ASSPPGSQPQH,TRBV18,TRBJ1-5
ASSLGLAGGVSEQF,TRBV5-6,TRBJ2-1
AAGQVGATEAF,TRBV7-9,TRBJ1-1
ASRVSGSNEKLF,TRBV6-6,TRBJ1-4
ASLVADTQY,TRBV6-6,TRBJ2-3
ASSPSGMGGTEAF,TRBV6-1,TRBJ1-1
ASSPTSSGGAYEQY,TRBV9,TRBJ2-7
ASSRLSDVEKLF,TRBV7-8,TRBJ1-4
ASSPTSGFYEQY,TRBV7-9,TRBJ2-7
ASSFRRNNEQY,TRBV7-9,TRBJ2-7
AFNRGINEKLF,TRBV30,TRBJ1-4
ASSHAPQDGATNEKLF,TRBV4-2,TRBJ1-4
ASSLRQQETQY,TRBV7-3,TRBJ2-5
ASSPLPGAQETQY,TRBV28,TRBJ2-5
ASSPRGSYNEQF,TRBV6-1,TRBJ2-1
SVDTSGGAETQY,TRBV29-1,TRBJ2-5
ASSVGRGAVTDTQY,TRBV9,TRBJ2-3
ASSPAGFGTDTQY,TRBV4-1,TRBJ2-3
ASSLQGAKETQY,TRBV5-5,TRBJ2-5
ATSREPTGAYDYT,TRBV15,TRBJ1-2
ASSSSGGDSLYEQY,TRBV7-9,TRBJ2-7
ASGLAQTSGGARRRAQY,TRBV12-5,TRBJ2-3
ASSQDRGQGTTEAF,TRBV4-3,TRBJ1-1
ASSPRQGVFPNYGYT,TRBV19,TRBJ1-2
AWKTGPWGYT,TRBV30,TRBJ1-2
ASSKLAGGPYDEQF,TRBV2,TRBJ2-1
ASSQDSTGGPDTQY,TRBV4-3,TRBJ2-3
ASIGGQAYEQY,TRBV27,TRBJ2-7
ASSPRVGGSNQPQH,TRBV2,TRBJ1-5
ASSEAKQGRSSPLH,TRBV19,TRBJ1-6